The 20 T cell receptor beta chains below all came from one sample that was sequenced in a study of vaccination effects on CD4 cells after COVID-19 (dated by TCRdb to between 2021 and 2023). These receptors' antigens are unknown. The ViraFEST assay stimulated PBMC with viral peptide pools and then used TCR sequencing to identify antigen-specific CD4+ T cell clonotypes by expansion. After approximately eleven days of culture, CD4+ T cells were isolated with the EasySep CD4+ T cell isolation kit. Each participant got two doses of an mRNA SARS-CoV-2 vaccine, either BNT162b2 or mRNA-1273. Libraries came from the immunoSEQ multiplex PCR assay. Imported from immuneACCESS, the table was reduced by TCRdb to in-frame sequences with V and J called. These copies leave out some clones; in studies compared against another copy, an unresolved V gene accounts for under half, and the cause of the remainder is not known. The table for this sample lists about 28,000 clones; roughly 70% of them were counted only once. Together, the top ten hold approximately 10% of the sample.

Material: CD4+ T cells from PBMCs cultured with HCoV-NL63 spike peptides, obtained after COVID-19 vaccination. The cell subset or site label for this specimen denotes: HCoV-NL63 spike overlapping peptide pool stimulation. These receptors all stem from a human donor who received a COVID-19 vaccine.

This chain links TRBV5-6 with TRBJ2-5; D unclear. Germline V lookup: CDR1 SGHDT, CDR2 YYEEEE. The CDR3 has 12 amino acids. The V end was cut by 4 bases, the J end by 3 bases, with 7 bases between. CDR3 DNA sequence: TGTGCCAGCAGCAAAAGGGAAGAGACCCAGTACTTC. Encoded protein: CASSKREETQYF.

This clone was found a few times. The chain carries TRBV19 and TRBJ2-7; D is perhaps TRBD1 (6 bases). This CDR3 is built from 14 residues. Trimming pared 5 bases from V and 1 base from J, leaving 12 bases between. The germline V gene encodes CDR1 LNHDA and CDR2 SQIVND (reference sequence). The CDR3: CASSEQGASYEQYF. The CDR3, as DNA: TGTGCCAGTAGTGAACAGGGAGCATCCTACGAGCAGTACTTC.

The rearrangement joins TRBV27 to TRBJ2-7, with D tentatively TRBD1 or TRBD2 (5 bases each). This CDR3 has 15 amino acids. The V and J ends lost 5 bases and 3 bases respectively, with 17 bases between them. Germline CDR1 reads MNHEY; CDR2 reads SMNVEV (reference sequence). Here the CDR3 reads CASSIQRDLYYEQYF. The CDR3 nucleotides read TGTGCCAGCAGTATCCAACGGGACCTCTACTACGAGCAGTACTTC.

The rearrangement uses TRBV10-3 and TRBJ1-1; 7 bases match TRBD1. The CDR3 runs 13 residues. Germline V gives CDR1 ENHRY, CDR2 SYGVKD. Losses at the gene ends were 10 bases for V and 6 bases for J; bases not matched to a gene: 11. This CDR3 is CATLQQGIAEAFF. The CDR3 DNA follows: TGTGCCACCCTACAACAGGGGATCGCTGAAGCTTTCTTT.

V gene TRBV6-5 combines with J gene TRBJ1-3; possibly TRBD1 for D (5 bases). CDR3 size: 13 residues. Per the germline V gene, CDR1 is MNHEY and CDR2 is SVGAGI. Between the trimmed V and J ends, which lost 10 bases and 7 bases, there was a span of 17 bases. This CDR3 reads CATKSIQANTIYF. CDR3 DNA: TGTGCCACCAAGTCTATACAGGCGAACACCATATATTTT.

For the CDR3, the DNA is TGTGCCAGTAGTATAGCGCTCTATGGCTACACCTTC. It codes for CASSIALYGYTF. The chain carries TRBV19 and TRBJ1-2, with D unclear. The CDR3 spans 12 residues. CDR1 and CDR2 (germline): LNHDA, SQIVND (reference sequence). V lost 1 base and J 4 bases, leaving 4 bases between the germline ends.

The V call is TRBV10-3, the J call TRBJ2-5; D unclear. Germline V CDR1 and CDR2: ENHRY, SYGVKD. Between the trimmed V and J ends, which lost 0 bases and 1 base, there was a span of 9 bases. The CDR3 has 15 amino acids. CDR3 in amino acids: CAISESINTQETQYF. In DNA, the CDR3 is TGTGCCATCAGTGAGTCAATTAACACCCAAGAGACCCAGTACTTC.

The genes are TRBV12-3 or TRBV12-4 and TRBJ1-2; D unclear. This CDR3 region has 12 residues. Deletions cut 4 bases from V and 7 bases from J, with 10 bases between. As DNA, the CDR3 is TGTGCCAGCAGTTGGGTGATGGGTGGCTACACCTTC. Its translation: CASSWVMGGYTF.

Comments on this clone: The DNA is left out, because the CDR3 cannot be placed on it with certainty; the CDR3 is given as TCRdb lists it. V gene TRBV2 combines with J gene TRBJ1-5. The CDR3 numbers 16 amino acids, ends counted. Germline values: CDR1 SNHLY, CDR2 FYNNEI. CDR3 sequence: CASSERQLIAISPSIF.

The chain couples TRBV29-1 to TRBJ2-7; 9 bases fit TRBD1. V lost 3 bases and J lost 4; bases outside the gene matches: 10. Per the germline V gene, CDR1 is SQVTM and CDR2 is ANQGSEA. The CDR3 loop spans 15 amino acids. DNA of the CDR3: TGCAGCGTTGAGTTCGAGGACAGGGGCCTTTACGAGCAGTACTTC. This sequence encodes CSVEFEDRGLYEQYF.

A few counts support this clone. This chain links TRBV24-1 with TRBJ1-2; D unclear. Germline V gene data show CDR1 as KGHDR and CDR2 as SFDVKD. This CDR3 has 14 residues. Trimming left V 1 base short and J 1 base short, with 6 bases between. In DNA form, the CDR3 reads TGTGCCACCAGTGATTTTTCACTTAACTATGGCTACACCTTC. Translated, it gives CATSDFSLNYGYTF.

V usage is TRBV10-3 and J usage is TRBJ2-3, with TRBD1 identical over 9 bases. Trimming at V came to 7 bases and at J to 5 bases, leaving 22 bases not matched to a gene. The germline V gene encodes CDR1 ENHRY and CDR2 SYGVKD. CDR3 length: 19 residues. The CDR3 DNA follows: TGTGCCATCAATCCAAGTCGCGGAACAGGGGGCGGAAGCGAAGATACGCAGTATTTT. Its protein is CAINPSRGTGGGSEDTQYF.

The J gene is TRBJ1-1, the V gene TRBV6-5; possibly TRBD1 for D (5 bases). Germline CDR1 is MNHEY and CDR2 is SVGAGI. This CDR3 comprises 13 residues. Trimming removed 0 bases at V and 5 bases at J, with 7 bases between. Here the CDR3 reads CASSYSRGTEAFF. DNA of the CDR3: TGTGCCAGCAGTTACTCGAGGGGAACTGAAGCTTTCTTT.

This clone has a handful of counts. V and J are TRBV5-1 and TRBJ1-1, with a tentative D call TRBD1 (6 bases). Germline V lookup: CDR1 SGHRS, CDR2 YFSETQ. The V end lost 7 bases, the J end lost 6 bases, and 16 bases lay between the germline ends. The CDR3 is 13 residues long. The CDR3 region has the DNA TGCGCCAGCTATAAGAAGGGGGGATCTGAAGCTTTCTTT. Translated: CASYKKGGSEAFF.

The rearrangement joins TRBV20-1 to TRBJ2-1; no firm D call. The CDR3 contains 10 residues. Trimming stripped 4 bases from V and 6 bases from J, with 4 bases between. Germline CDR1 and CDR2: DFQATT and SNEGSKA (reference sequence). CDR3 coding DNA: TGCAGTGCTAAGGGCAATGAGCAGTTCTTC. It encodes CSAKGNEQFF.

The V gene is TRBV4-1, the J gene TRBJ1-5; no clear D. Trimming stripped 4 bases from V and 5 bases from J, with 12 bases between. The germline V gene encodes CDR1 MGHRA and CDR2 YSYEKL. The CDR3 contains 14 residues. The chain's CDR3 is CASSPRMGDQPQHF. The CDR3 DNA is TGCGCCAGCAGCCCCCGAATGGGAGATCAGCCCCAGCATTTT.

The V and J genes are TRBV7-8 and TRBJ1-6; D gene ambiguous. Germline V gene data show CDR1 as SGHVS and CDR2 as FQNEAQ. Trimming took off 0 bases at V and 10 bases at J, with 7 bases between the two ends. This CDR3 region has 13 residues. CDR3 DNA: TGTGCCAGCAGCTTAGCTGTGCGATCACCCCTCCACTTT. Amino acids: CASSLAVRSPLHF.

CDR3 nucleotide sequence: TGTGCCAGCAGCTTAGATGGCAGGGGGGATGGCTACACCTTC. Translated: CASSLDGRGDGYTF. The chain combines TRBV11-2 with TRBJ1-2; 7 bases agree with TRBD1. Trimming took 0 bases from V and 6 from J; bases not matched to a gene: 4. This CDR3 has 14 residues. Germline V gives CDR1 SGHAT, CDR2 FQNNGV.

The rearrangement links TRBV7-9 to TRBJ1-5; possibly TRBD1 for D (5 bases). Germline V gives CDR1 SEHNR, CDR2 FQNEAQ (reference sequence). This CDR3 has 16 amino acids. V lost 3 bases to trimming and J lost 9 bases, with 21 bases between them. CDR3 nucleotide sequence: TGTGCCAGCAGCTTCGCAGGGCGCGGTCCTAGACGGCCCCAGCATTTT. It codes for CASSFAGRGPRRPQHF.

This clone occurred a few times. The chain recombines TRBV5-1 with TRBJ1-6; 9 nucleotides align to TRBD1. The ends lost 4 bases at V and 7 bases at J; junction bases unmatched: 6. The germline CDR1 and CDR2 sequences are SGHRS and YFSETQ. The CDR3 contains 15 residues. This CDR3 is CASSPRTGANSPLHF. CDR3 bases: TGCGCCAGCAGCCCAAGGACAGGGGCCAATTCACCCCTCCACTTT.